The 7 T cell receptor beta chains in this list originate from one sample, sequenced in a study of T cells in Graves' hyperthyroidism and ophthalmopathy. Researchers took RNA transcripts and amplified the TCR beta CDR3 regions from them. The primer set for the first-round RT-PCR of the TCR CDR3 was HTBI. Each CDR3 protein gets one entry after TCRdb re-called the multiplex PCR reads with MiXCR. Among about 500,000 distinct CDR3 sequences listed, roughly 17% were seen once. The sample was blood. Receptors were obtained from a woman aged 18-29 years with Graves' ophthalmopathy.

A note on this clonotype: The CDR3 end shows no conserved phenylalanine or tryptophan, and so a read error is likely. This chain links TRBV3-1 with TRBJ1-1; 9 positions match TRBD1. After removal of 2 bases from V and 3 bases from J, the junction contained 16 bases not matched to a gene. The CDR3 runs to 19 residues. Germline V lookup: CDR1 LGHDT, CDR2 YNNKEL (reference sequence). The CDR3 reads CASSQTPGQGPMGDTEAFL. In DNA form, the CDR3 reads TGTGCCAGCAGCCAAACTCCGGGACAGGGACCGATGGGGGACACTGAAGCTTTCCTT.

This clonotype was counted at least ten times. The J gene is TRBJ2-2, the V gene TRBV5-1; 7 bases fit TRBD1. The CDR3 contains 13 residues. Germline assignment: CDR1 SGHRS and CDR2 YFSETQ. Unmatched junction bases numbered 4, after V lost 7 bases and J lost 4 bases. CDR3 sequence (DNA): TGCGCCAGCTGGACAGGCGGCACCGGGGAGCTGTTTTTT. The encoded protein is CASWTGGTGELFF.

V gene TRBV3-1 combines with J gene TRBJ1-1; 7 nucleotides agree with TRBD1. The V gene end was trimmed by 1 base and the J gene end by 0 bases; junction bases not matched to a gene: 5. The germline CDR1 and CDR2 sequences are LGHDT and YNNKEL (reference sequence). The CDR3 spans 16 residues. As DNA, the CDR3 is TGTGCCAGCAGCCAAGTCCCCGGGACAGTGAACACTGAAGCTTTCTTT. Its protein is CASSQVPGTVNTEAFF.

This CDR3 reads CASSRLLAAVTGELFF. CDR3 sequence (DNA): TGTGCCAGCAGCCGACTTCTAGCGGCAGTCACCGGGGAGCTGTTTTTT. The chain employs TRBV6-1 and TRBJ2-2; TRBD2 aligns across 7 bases. This CDR3 comprises 16 residues. V was pared by 6 bases and J by 4 bases, with 11 bases of the junction left unmatched. In germline, CDR1 is MNHNS, CDR2 SASEGT.

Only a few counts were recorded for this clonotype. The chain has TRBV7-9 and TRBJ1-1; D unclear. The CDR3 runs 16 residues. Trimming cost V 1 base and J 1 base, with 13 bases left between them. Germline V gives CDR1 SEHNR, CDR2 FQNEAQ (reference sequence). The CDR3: CASSLDPNWPNTEAFF. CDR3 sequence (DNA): TGTGCCAGCAGCTTAGATCCCAACTGGCCGAACACTGAAGCTTTCTTT.

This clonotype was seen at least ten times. CDR3 DNA: TGTGCCAGCAGCGTAGGTAGCGGGAGGAGCGGGGAGCTGTTTTTT. It yields the protein CASSVGSGRSGELFF. The chain links TRBV9 to TRBJ2-2; TRBD2 agrees at 10 bases. Germline V gives CDR1 SGDLS, CDR2 YYNGEE. The length of the CDR3 is 15 residues. The V gene end was trimmed by 0 bases and the J gene end by 7 bases; junction bases not matched to a gene: 3. The full variable domain, with the rest looked up from reference TRBV9 and TRBJ2-2, is DSGVTQTPKHLITATGQRVTLRCSPRSGDLSVYWYQQSLDQGLQFLIQYYNGEERAKGNILERFSAQQFPDLHSELNLSSLELGDSALYFCASSVGSGRSGELFFGEGSRLTVL.

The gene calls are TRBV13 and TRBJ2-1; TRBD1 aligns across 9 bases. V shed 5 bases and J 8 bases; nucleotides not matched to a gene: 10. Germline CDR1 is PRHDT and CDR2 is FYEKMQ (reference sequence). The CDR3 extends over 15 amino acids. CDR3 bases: TGTGCCAGCAGCGCATACGGGACAGGGTACCATGAGCAGTTCTTC. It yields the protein CASSAYGTGYHEQFF.